Following are 17 T cell receptor beta chains from one sample sequenced in a study of tumor-infiltrating lymphocytes in primary liver carcinoma. From roughly 0.55 ug of total RNA, TCR beta-specific cDNA was reverse-transcribed using a constant-region primer. Three nested multiplex PCR rounds, a slightly modified ARM-PCR, produced the libraries for TCR beta. Use of TRBV1-TRBV30 forward primers with a C-beta reverse primer characterized the first two PCR rounds, which lasted around 9 cycles each. TCRdb fed the multiplex PCR reads into MiXCR, producing one record per CDR3 protein. The data hold fewer than 200,000 distinct CDR3 sequences, with around four fifths observed a single time. From around 18-30 mg of unsorted bulk tissue, DNA and RNA were co-extracted together. Sequencing was done on a sample of tumor tissue from primary liver carcinoma. Every receptor here comes from a man between 35 and 55 years old with primary liver carcinoma and hepatitis B virus infection.

This clonotype was seen ten or more times. The chain combines TRBV4-2 with TRBJ2-7; the match to TRBD2 covers 8 bases. This CDR3 has 16 amino acids. V was clipped by 0 bases and J by 3 bases; unmatched bases: 7. Germline assignment: CDR1 LGHNA and CDR2 YNFKEQ. The CDR3 region is CASSQDRASGYYEQYF. CDR3 nucleotide sequence: TGTGCCAGCAGCCAAGATAGGGCTAGCGGGTACTACGAGCAGTACTTC.

For this clonotype: Germline is not matched at one junction end, which may reflect a read error. The chain combines TRBV10-1 with TRBJ2-1; tentative D call: TRBD1 (6 bases). Germline CDR1 WNHNN, CDR2 SYGVQD (reference sequence). This CDR3 has 15 amino acids. The CDR3: CASNDQSRGGNVQFF. The DNA for the CDR3 is TGCGCCAGCAATGACCAGAGCAGGGGTGGAAATGTGCAGTTCTTC.

The chain has TRBV29-1 and TRBJ2-7; 7 nucleotides match TRBD2. Germline V gene data show CDR1 as SQVTM and CDR2 as ANQGSEA. The J segment lost 5 bases and the V segment lost 8 bases, leaving 9 bases of the junction unmatched. CDR3 length: 12 residues. The CDR3 spells CSSLTSHHEQYF. The DNA for the CDR3 is TGCAGCTCCCTGACTAGCCATCACGAGCAGTACTTC.

Regarding this clonotype: The CDR3 carries no conserved terminal phenylalanine or tryptophan, so it likely arises from a read error. The DNA is omitted, as the CDR3 cannot be located on it reliably, and the CDR3 follows TCRdb's listing. This chain joins TRBV11-2 and TRBJ2-3; TRBD2, as called in the table, went unchecked against the DNA. Per germline, CDR1 SGHAT and CDR2 FQNNGV. The length of the CDR3 is 15 amino acids, counting both ends. This CDR3 reads CASSDSGRFTDTHYI.

Points on this clonotype: A read error may explain this, as a much larger clone is one base away. The chain uses TRBV28 and TRBJ2-3; 8 nucleotides align to TRBD2. From germline, CDR1 is MDHEN and CDR2 SYDVKM. The CDR3 has 14 residues. The CDR3 nucleotides read TGTCCCAGTGTGTATCGGGGGGGGACAGATACGCAGTATTTT. Amino acids: CPSVYRGGTDTQYF. The full variable domain, with the rest looked up from reference TRBV28 and TRBJ2-3, is DVKVTQSSRYLVKRTGEKVFLECVQDMDHENMFWYRQDPGLGLRLIYFSYDVKMKEKGDIPEGYSVSREKKERFSLILESASTNQTSMYLCPSVYRGGTDTQYFGPGTRLTVL.

V usage is TRBV11-1 and J usage is TRBJ2-3; the D gene is possibly TRBD2 (5 bases). V was trimmed by 6 bases and J by 11 bases, leaving 24 bases between them. The germline gives CDR1 SGHAT, CDR2 FQDESV (reference sequence). The CDR3 covers 15 residues. The CDR3 loop reads CASSLPRESTHMQYF. The CDR3 nucleotides read TGTGCCAGCAGTTTGCCGAGGGAGAGTACACATATGCAGTATTTT.

This clonotype was counted ten times or more. The gene calls are TRBV7-9 and TRBJ2-2; D is unclear. The CDR3 is made up of 15 amino acids. Germline lookup yields CDR1 SEHNR and CDR2 FQNEAQ (reference sequence). Trimming removed 5 bases from V and 1 base from J, with 11 bases in between. The CDR3 loop is CASSPRTGNTGELFF. CDR3 nucleotide sequence: TGTGCCAGCAGCCCCCGGACGGGGAACACCGGGGAGCTGTTTTTT.

As to this clonotype: This likely comes from a read error, as the CDR3 has no conserved phenylalanine or tryptophan at its end. This sequence joins TRBV6-5 and TRBJ1-3; 9 bases fit TRBD1. CDR1 and CDR2 (germline): MNHEY, SVGAGI. The J segment lost 4 bases and the V segment lost 9 bases, leaving 13 bases of the junction unmatched. The CDR3 totals 16 residues. The CDR3 region has the DNA TGTGCCAGTAGCTTCGGACAGGGGAGAGTGGGAAACACCATATATTAT. Translated, it gives CASSFGQGRVGNTIYY.

Remarks on this clonotype: The CDR3 end shows no conserved phenylalanine or tryptophan, and so a read error is likely. This chain links TRBV6-1 with TRBJ2-1, with a possible D match to TRBD2 (6 bases). There are 15 residues in the CDR3. Germline V gives CDR1 MNHNS, CDR2 SASEGT. The CDR3 spells CASSGGTANYNEQFS. CDR3 in DNA: TGTGCCAGCAGTGGGGGGACTGCTAACTACAATGAACAGTTCTCC.

Of note for this clonotype: The CDR3 does not end in the conserved phenylalanine or tryptophan, so this is likely a read error. The chain links TRBV4-3 to TRBJ2-5; TRBD2 agrees at 11 bases. Looked up from germline, CDR1 is LGHNA and CDR2 is YSLEER. CDR3 size: 17 residues. The CDR3 spells CTSSQAASGRTGETQYL. The CDR3 bases are TGCACCAGCAGCCAAGCGGCTAGCGGGAGGACTGGCGAGACCCAGTACCTC.

The chain uses TRBV29-1 and TRBJ2-1; no definite D call. Germline-derived CDR1 and CDR2 are SQVTM and ANQGSEA. The CDR3 loop spans 12 amino acids. V gave up 6 bases and J gave up 9 bases, with 15 bases separating them. CDR3 protein: CSVYPLYAEQFF. The DNA of the CDR3 is TGCAGCGTGTACCCCCTATATGCTGAGCAGTTCTTC.

Regarding this clonotype: The junction shows a germline mismatch at one end, possibly a read error. The chain couples TRBV6-5 to TRBJ2-7; possible D gene TRBD2, 7 bases. Per the germline V gene, CDR1 is MNHEY and CDR2 is SVGAGI. The CDR3 consists of 13 residues. CDR3 in DNA: TGTACCAGCATCGGACTAGTTGGGGGCGAGCAGTATTTC. It specifies CTSIGLVGGEQYF.

This clonotype was picked up one time. The rearrangement uses TRBV11-2 and TRBJ2-6; 8 nucleotides match TRBD1. The CDR3 has 15 amino acids. Germline values: CDR1 SGHAT, CDR2 FQNNGV. V shed 10 bases and J 2 bases; nucleotides not matched to a gene: 7. The CDR3 sequence is CANKLDRAGANVLTF. Written as DNA, the CDR3 is TGTGCCAACAAGTTGGACAGGGCTGGGGCCAACGTCCTGACTTTC.

This clonotype has just one count. Compared with germline, one end of the junction differs, possibly owing to a read error. The chain carries TRBV5-1 and TRBJ2-1, with D possibly TRBD1 on 5 matching bases. Germline lookup yields CDR1 SGHRS and CDR2 YFSETQ. The CDR3 has 15 amino acids. CDR3 loop: CASSTQGSSYKEQFF. In DNA form, the CDR3 reads TGCGCCAGCAGCACCCAGGGTTCCTCCTACAAAGAGCAGTTCTTC.

This chain connects TRBV5-6 to TRBJ2-7, with D possibly called TRBD1 or TRBD2 (5 bases each). Germline CDR1 SGHDT, CDR2 YYEEEE. The CDR3 runs to 14 residues. Trimming removed 1 base at V and 3 bases at J, with 11 bases between. In DNA form, the CDR3 reads TGTGCCAGCAGCTTGCGGACGGGGCTCTACGAGCAGTACTTC. Its protein is CASSLRTGLYEQYF.

Points on this clonotype: The germline gene is not matched at one end of the junction; a read error may be the cause. The rearrangement links TRBV11-3 to TRBJ2-2, with a possible D match to TRBD1 (6 bases). CDR1 is SGHNT, CDR2 YENEEA, per germline. The CDR3 runs 15 residues. Here the CDR3 reads CTNSLSPRGDAELIF. The CDR3 bases are TGTACCAACAGCTTGTCCCCCAGGGGCGATGCGGAGCTGATTTTT.

The chain is built from TRBV6-6 and TRBJ2-1; TRBD2 aligns across 7 bases. Germline V gives CDR1 MNHNY, CDR2 SVGAGI (reference sequence). V lost 8 bases and J lost 6; bases outside the gene matches: 7. CDR3 size: 13 residues. The chain's CDR3 is CASEQTSSNEQFF. The CDR3 nucleotides read TGTGCCAGCGAACAGACTAGCAGCAATGAGCAGTTCTTC.